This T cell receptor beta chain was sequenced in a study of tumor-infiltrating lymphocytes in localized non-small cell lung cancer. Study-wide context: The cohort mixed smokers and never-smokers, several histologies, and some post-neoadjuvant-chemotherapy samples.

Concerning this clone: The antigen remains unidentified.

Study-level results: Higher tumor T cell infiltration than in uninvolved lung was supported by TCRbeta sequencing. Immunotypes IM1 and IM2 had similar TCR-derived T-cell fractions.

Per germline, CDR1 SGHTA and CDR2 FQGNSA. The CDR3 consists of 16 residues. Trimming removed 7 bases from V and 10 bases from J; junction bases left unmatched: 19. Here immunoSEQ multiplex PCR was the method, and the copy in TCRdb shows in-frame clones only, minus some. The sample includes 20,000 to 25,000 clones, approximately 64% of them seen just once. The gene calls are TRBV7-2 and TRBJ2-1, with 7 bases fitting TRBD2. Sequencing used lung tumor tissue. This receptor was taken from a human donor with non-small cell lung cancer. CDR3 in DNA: TGTGCCAGCACCGATGTGGGGGGGGGTCCCTCGAACGAGCAGTTCTTC. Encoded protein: CASTDVGGGPSNEQFF.